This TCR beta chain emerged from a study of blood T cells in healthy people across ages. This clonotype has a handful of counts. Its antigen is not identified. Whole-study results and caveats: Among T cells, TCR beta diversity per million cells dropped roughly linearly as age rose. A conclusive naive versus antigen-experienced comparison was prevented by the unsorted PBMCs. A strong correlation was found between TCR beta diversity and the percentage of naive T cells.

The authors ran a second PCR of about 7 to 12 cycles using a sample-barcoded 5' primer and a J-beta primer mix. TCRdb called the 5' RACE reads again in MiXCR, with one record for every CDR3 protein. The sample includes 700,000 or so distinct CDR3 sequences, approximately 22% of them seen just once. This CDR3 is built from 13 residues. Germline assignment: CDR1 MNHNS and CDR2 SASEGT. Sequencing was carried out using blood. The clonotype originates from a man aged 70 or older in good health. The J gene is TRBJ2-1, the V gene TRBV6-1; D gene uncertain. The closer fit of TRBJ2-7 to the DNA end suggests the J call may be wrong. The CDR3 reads CASSEAVPYEQYV. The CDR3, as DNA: TGTGCCAGCAGTGAAGCCGTCCCCTACGAGCAGTACGTC.